This T cell receptor (beta chain) comes out of a study of blood T cell repertoires in COVID-19. Study-wide background: From the United States, Italy and Spain came samples of acute and convalescent COVID-19. The cDNA or gDNA used as material had been derived from T cells, B-cell-depleted T cells, or PBMCs.

Original methodology: Scientists estimated how many nucleated cells there were by amplifying reference gene primers. The table came from immunoSEQ multiplex PCR; TCRdb's copy has only in-frame clones and leaves some out. Clone size and the V and J calls come from that table; the DNA yielded D and trimming. The data contain roughly 140,000 clones, around 80% of them singletons. CDR1 is MNHEY and CDR2 is SVGAGI in the germline V gene. The CDR3 runs to 16 residues. V trimming: 0 bases; J trimming: 5 bases; junction bases outside the gene matches: 1. Sequenced: peripheral blood. The chain combines TRBV6-5 with TRBJ2-2; 12 nucleotides align to TRBD2. The origin of this receptor is a man in his 60s with acute or convalescent COVID-19. Here the CDR3 reads CASSYSGLAGTGELFF. CDR3 bases: TGTGCCAGCAGTTACTCTGGACTAGCGGGAACCGGGGAGCTGTTTTTT.